This TCR beta chain derives from a study of blood T cell repertoires in COVID-19. Across the study: PBMCs, B-cell-depleted T cells, or T cells provided the cDNA or gDNA that made up the material.

Germline trimming cut 5 bases from V and 6 bases from J; bases unmatched to any gene: 11. The length of the CDR3 is 16 residues. CDR1 and CDR2 from the germline V gene are SSHAT and FNYEAQ (reference sequence). Cohort allocation depended upon clinical history that participants reported. The study counted Cohort 3 donors as recovered given two negative PCRs, clearance, or symptom resolution. Profiling relied on immunoSEQ multiplex PCR, and the TCRdb table lists in-frame clones only, not all of them. This sample yields about 480,000 clones, of which more than 85% are seen a single time; 8% to 9.5% belongs to the top ten.

The chain is built from TRBV7-7 and TRBJ2-1, with 9 bases lining up with TRBD1. Sequencing input: PBMCs or T cells enriched from blood (not recorded which). The receptor's source is a woman in her sixties or seventies who had recovered from COVID-19. CDR3 DNA sequence: TGTGCCAGCAGCCCCACCCGACAGGGGGGTGGCAATGAGCAGTTCTTC. It yields the protein CASSPTRQGGGNEQFF.